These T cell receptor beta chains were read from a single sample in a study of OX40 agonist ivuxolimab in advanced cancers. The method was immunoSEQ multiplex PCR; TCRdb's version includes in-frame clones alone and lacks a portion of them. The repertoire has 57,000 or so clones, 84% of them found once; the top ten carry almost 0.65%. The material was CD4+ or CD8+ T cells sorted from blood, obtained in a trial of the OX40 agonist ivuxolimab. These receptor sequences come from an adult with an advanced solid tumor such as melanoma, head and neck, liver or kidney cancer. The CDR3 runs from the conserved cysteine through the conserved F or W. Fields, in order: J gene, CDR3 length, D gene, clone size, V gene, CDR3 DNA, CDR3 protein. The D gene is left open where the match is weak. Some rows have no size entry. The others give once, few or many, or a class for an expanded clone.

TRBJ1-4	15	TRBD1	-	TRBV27	TGTGCCAGCAGTTTCGGGGGACAGCCTAATGAAAAACTGTTTTTT	CASSFGGQPNEKLFF
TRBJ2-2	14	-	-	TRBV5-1	TGCGCCAGCAGCCCGACGGTAAACACCGGGGAGCTGTTTTTT	CASSPTVNTGELFF
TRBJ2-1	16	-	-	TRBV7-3	TGTGCCAGCAGCTTAGCCCCTGTGAGCTCCTACAATGAGCAGTTCTTC	CASSLAPVSSYNEQFF
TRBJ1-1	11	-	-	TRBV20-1	TGCAGGCCTTCTTCCGCGGGGAAGGCTTTCTTT	CRPSSAGKAFF
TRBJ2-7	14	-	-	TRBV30	TGTGCCTGGAGTAGAGAGTCGGGGAGGTACGAGCAGTACTTC	CAWSRESGRYEQYF
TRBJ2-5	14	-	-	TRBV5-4	TGTGCCAGCGGAAGAGATGGGGCTGGGGAGACCCAGTACTTC	CASGRDGAGETQYF
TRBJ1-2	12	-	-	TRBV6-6	TGTGCCAGCGCTTGGGGTTCCTATGGCTACACCTTC	CASAWGSYGYTF
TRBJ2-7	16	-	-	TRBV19	TGTGCCAGTAGCGGATTGACGACTAGGAACAACTACGAGCAGTACTTC	CASSGLTTRNNYEQYF
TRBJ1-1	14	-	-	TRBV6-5	TGTGCCAGCAGTGGAAGGACAGCGAACACTGAAGCTTTCTTT	CASSGRTANTEAFF
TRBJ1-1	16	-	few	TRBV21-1	TGTGCCAGCGTCCCCGGGACAGGGGTATTGAGGACTGAAGCTTTCTTT	CASVPGTGVLRTEAFF
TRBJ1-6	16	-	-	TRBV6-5	TGTGCCAGCAGTTACTCGACTGGGATGGCAAATTCACCCCTCCACTTT	CASSYSTGMANSPLHF
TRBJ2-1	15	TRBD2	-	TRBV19	TGTGCCAGTAGTTACTCTAGCGGGGATTACAATGAGCAGTTCTTC	CASSYSSGDYNEQFF
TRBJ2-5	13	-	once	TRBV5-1	TGCGCCAGCAGCTTGGAAGGACAAGAGACCCAGTACTTC	CASSLEGQETQYF
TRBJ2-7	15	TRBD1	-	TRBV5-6	TGTGCCAGCAGCACCCGGGACAGGGGTCCCTACGAGCAGTACTTC	CASSTRDRGPYEQYF
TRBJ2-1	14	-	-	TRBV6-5	TGTGCCAGCAGCCCCCACACGACCTACAATGAGCAGTTCTTC	CASSPHTTYNEQFF
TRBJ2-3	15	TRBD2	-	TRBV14	TGTGCCAGCAGCCAAGGGCAGCGGGGGGTAGATACGCAGTATTTT	CASSQGQRGVDTQYF
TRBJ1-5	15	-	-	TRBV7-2	TGTGCCAGCAGCCTTCACGGGACAAGCAATCAGCCCCAGCATTTT	CASSLHGTSNQPQHF
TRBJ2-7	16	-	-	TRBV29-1	TGCAGCGTTGGGGACGGCTACTTGGGGCTTTCCTACGAGCAGTACTTC	CSVGDGYLGLSYEQYF
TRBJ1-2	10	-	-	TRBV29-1	TGCAGCGTTACAAGAGGGGGCTACACCTTC	CSVTRGGYTF
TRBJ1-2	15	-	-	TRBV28	TGTGCCAGCAGTCAGGGGATCTCAAGTGGCTATGGCTACACCTTC	CASSQGISSGYGYTF
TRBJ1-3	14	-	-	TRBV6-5	TGTGCCAGCAGTTACTCGTCTCCTGGAAACACCATATATTTT	CASSYSSPGNTIYF
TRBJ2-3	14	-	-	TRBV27	TGTGCCAGCAGTTTGGAGCGGGTCGGGGATACGCAGTATTTT	CASSLERVGDTQYF
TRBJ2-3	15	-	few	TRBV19	TGTGCCAGTAGTGGAGGACAGTCAAGCACAGATACGCAGTATTTT	CASSGGQSSTDTQYF
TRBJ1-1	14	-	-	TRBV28	TGTGCCAGCAGTTTATGGGGCGGTGGGGAACGTGCTTTCTTT	CASSLWGGGERAFF
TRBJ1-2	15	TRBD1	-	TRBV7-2	TGTGCCAGCAGCTTAGGACAGGGGGCGGAAAAAGGCTACACCTTC	CASSLGQGAEKGYTF
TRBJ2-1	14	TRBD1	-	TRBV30	TGTGCCTGGAATCCGGGACAGGGACTTGGTGAGCAGTTCTTC	CAWNPGQGLGEQFF
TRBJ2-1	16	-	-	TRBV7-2	TGTGCCAGCAGCTTAGTGGGGGGCTACTCCTACAATGAGCAGTTCTTC	CASSLVGGYSYNEQFF
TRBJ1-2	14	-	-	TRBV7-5	TGTGCCAGAAGCTTATTGGTCCAGGGGCATGGCTACACCTTC	CARSLLVQGHGYTF
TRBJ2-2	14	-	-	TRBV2	TGTGCCAGCATAATAGCTGAAAACACCGGGGAGCTGTTTTTT	CASIIAENTGELFF
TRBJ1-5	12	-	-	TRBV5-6	TGTGCCAGCAGCTTGTGGGATCAGCCCCAGCATTTT	CASSLWDQPQHF
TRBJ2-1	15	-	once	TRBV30	TGTGCCTGGGCCCTCGGAAACCCTGGGCCCAATGAGCAGTTCTTC	CAWALGNPGPNEQFF
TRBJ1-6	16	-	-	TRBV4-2	TGTGCCAGCAGCCCTGAAGGTGGGGCATCGGATTCACCCCTCCACTTT	CASSPEGGASDSPLHF
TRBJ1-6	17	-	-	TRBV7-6	TGTGCCAGCAGCTTAGTGGCCGGGGGATGGAATAATTCACCCCTCCACTTT	CASSLVAGGWNNSPLHF
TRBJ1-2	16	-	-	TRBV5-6	TGTGCCAGCAGCTCCGATTGGACAGCCCCTAACTATGGCTACACCTTC	CASSSDWTAPNYGYTF
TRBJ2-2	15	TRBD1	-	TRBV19	TGTGCCAGTAACGACAGGGGGCCGAACACCGGGGAGCTGTTTTTT	CASNDRGPNTGELFF
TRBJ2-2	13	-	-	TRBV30	TGTGCCTGGAGCGAGGGGCTAGTAGGGGAGCTGTTTTTT	CAWSEGLVGELFF
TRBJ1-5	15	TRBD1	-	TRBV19	TGTGCCAGTAGTTTCCTGGGACAGGGAGGCCAGCCCCAGCATTTT	CASSFLGQGGQPQHF
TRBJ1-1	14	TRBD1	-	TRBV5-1	TGCGCCAGCAGCTTGGGGCAGGGGGGCCCCGAAGCTTTCTTT	CASSLGQGGPEAFF
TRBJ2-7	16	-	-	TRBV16	TGTGCCAGCAGCCAATCGGGGGACACCAGCTCCTACGAGCAGTACTTC	CASSQSGDTSSYEQYF
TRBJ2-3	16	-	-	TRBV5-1	TGCGCCAGCAGCTTGGGTGGTCAGGACAACGCGGATACGCAGTATTTT	CASSLGGQDNADTQYF
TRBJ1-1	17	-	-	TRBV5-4	TGTGCCAGCAGCTTGGCCAGGGGATTTGTGTTGAACACTGAAGCTTTCTTT	CASSLARGFVLNTEAFF
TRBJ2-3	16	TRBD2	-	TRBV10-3	TGTGCCATCAGTGAGGGGCTAGCGGGGGTCACAGATACGCAGTATTTT	CAISEGLAGVTDTQYF
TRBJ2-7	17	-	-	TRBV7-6	TGTGCCAGCAGCTTAGAATATGGGCTGGGAAGCGTTGGTGAGCAGTACTTC	CASSLEYGLGSVGEQYF
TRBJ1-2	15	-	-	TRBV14	TGTGCCAGCAGCCAGACCGGGCGGGGCGGCTATGGCTACACCTTC	CASSQTGRGGYGYTF
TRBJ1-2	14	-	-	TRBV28	TGTGCCAGCAGCACAGGGAGCTCTAACTATGGCTACACCTTC	CASSTGSSNYGYTF
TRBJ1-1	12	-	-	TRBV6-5	TGTGCCAGCAGCCGGGGGAACACTGAAGCTTTCTTT	CASSRGNTEAFF
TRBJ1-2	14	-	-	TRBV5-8	TGTGCCAGCAGCTTGTGGGGGCTCTCGGGTGGCTACACCTTC	CASSLWGLSGGYTF
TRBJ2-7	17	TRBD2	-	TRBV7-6	TGTGCCAGCAGCCCCCGGGGTGAGGTAGCGGGAAAGTACGAGCAGTACTTC	CASSPRGEVAGKYEQYF
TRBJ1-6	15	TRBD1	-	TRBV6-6	TGTGCCAGCAGTCACGGGGACAGAAATAATTCACCCCTCCACTTT	CASSHGDRNNSPLHF
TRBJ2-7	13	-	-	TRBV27	TGTGCCAGCAGCCCCCGTGGGACCTACGAGCAGTACTTC	CASSPRGTYEQYF
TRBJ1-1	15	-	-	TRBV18	TGTGCCAGCTCACCTACGATGACCCAGAACACTGAAGCTTTCTTT	CASSPTMTQNTEAFF
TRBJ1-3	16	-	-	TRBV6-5	TGTGCCAGCAGTTACTCGACCGCTTACTCTGGAAACACCATATATTTT	CASSYSTAYSGNTIYF
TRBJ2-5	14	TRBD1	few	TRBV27	TGTGCCAGCAGTTACAGGGGGCCACAAGAGACCCAGTACTTC	CASSYRGPQETQYF
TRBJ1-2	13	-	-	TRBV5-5	TGTGCCAGCAGCATAAGGGGCAACTATGGCTACACCTTC	CASSIRGNYGYTF
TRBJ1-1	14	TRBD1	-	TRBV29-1	TGCAGCGTTGAAGTCGGGACAGGGAACACTGAAGCTTTCTTT	CSVEVGTGNTEAFF
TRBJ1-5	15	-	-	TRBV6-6	TGTGCCAGCAGTTACGGTCGGGGGAAGGATCAGCCCCAGCATTTT	CASSYGRGKDQPQHF
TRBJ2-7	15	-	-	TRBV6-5	TGTGCCAGCAGTTACTCGACCGGAGGGGGGCACGAGCAGTACTTC	CASSYSTGGGHEQYF
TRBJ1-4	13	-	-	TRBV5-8	TGTGCCAGCAGCCCCCTAACCAGGGAAAAACTGTTTTTT	CASSPLTREKLFF
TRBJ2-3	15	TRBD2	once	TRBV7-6	TGTGCCAGCAGCCAAATAAGCGGGGGTATAGATACGCAGTATTTT	CASSQISGGIDTQYF
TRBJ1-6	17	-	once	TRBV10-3	TGTGCCATCAGTGAGTCAGGTCAGGGCATTGGTAATTCACCCCTCCACTTT	CAISESGQGIGNSPLHF